The next 12 T cell receptor beta chains were all read from a single sample in a study of beta chain features in type 1 diabetes. Sequenced material consisted of expressed TCRB transcripts (all of the isolated RNA was reverse transcribed). Clones were read by immunoSEQ multiplex PCR, and TCRdb kept only the in-frame ones, dropping some. The sample carries a few hundred thousand clones, roughly an eighth recorded once. The specimen was naive CD4+ T cells from blood. These receptors were obtained from a man aged 18-30 years in good health.

About this clone: One end of the junction is discordant with germline, which a read error may explain. The chain is built from TRBV14 and TRBJ2-1; 8 bases are a match to TRBD2. This CDR3 contains 13 residues. Germline CDR1 and CDR2: SGHDN and FVKESK. In nucleotides, the CDR3 is TGTGCCAGCAGCCAAGGGAACGGGAGGGCAATAATCTTC. It yields the protein CASSQGNGRAIIF.

This clone showed up just a few times. Other DNA sequences in the same sample also yield this CDR3. V usage is TRBV5-1 and J usage is TRBJ2-7; D is undetermined. There are 13 residues in the CDR3. The V end lost 0 bases, the J end lost 4 bases, and 8 bases lay between the germline ends. Germline V gives CDR1 SGHRS, CDR2 YFSETQ. The CDR3 DNA is TGCGCCAGCAGCTTGGTTGCTGCGTACGAGCAGTACTTC. It translates to CASSLVAAYEQYF.

The rearrangement links TRBV7-2 to TRBJ2-2, with D uncertain. CDR3 size: 14 residues. V lost 5 bases, J lost 2 bases, and 9 bases lay in between. Germline assignment: CDR1 SGHTA and CDR2 FQGNSA. The DNA of the CDR3 is TGTGCCAGCAGCCCCGGAGTAAACACCGGGGAGCTGTTTTTT. It codes for CASSPGVNTGELFF.

This clone was found a few times. The CDR3 spells CASSPPAGGGFF. In DNA, the CDR3 is TGTGCCAGCTCACCACCGGCGGGGGGAGGGTTCTTC. The chain joins TRBV18 to TRBJ2-1; TRBD2 matches at 8 bases. The CDR3 is 12 residues long. Per germline, CDR1 KGHSH and CDR2 LQKENI. V was pared by 0 bases and J by 15 bases, with 4 bases of the junction left unmatched.

This sequence joins TRBV11-2 and TRBJ2-7; 8 nucleotides align to TRBD1. Germline V lookup: CDR1 SGHAT, CDR2 FQNNGV. CDR3 length: 15 residues. V shed 5 bases, J shed 1 base, and the junction held 7 bases outside the gene matches. The CDR3 sequence: CASSNRDRQSYEQYF. The CDR3 DNA reads as TGTGCCAGCAGCAACCGGGACAGGCAATCCTACGAGCAGTACTTC.

The rearrangement links TRBV5-1 to TRBJ1-1; the D is unclear. With 0 bases removed from V and 3 bases from J, the gap between germline ends came to 9 bases. The CDR3 contains 14 residues. Germline loops: CDR1 SGHRS, CDR2 YFSETQ. In DNA, the CDR3 is TGCGCCAGCAGCTTGGGTGGAGGCCACACTGAAGCTTTCTTT. Its translation: CASSLGGGHTEAFF.

This chain uses TRBV5-5 with TRBJ2-5; TRBD1 matches at 7 bases. The CDR3 runs 14 residues. Trimming cost V 1 base and J 4 bases; bases outside gene matches: 4. Per the germline V gene, CDR1 is SGHKS and CDR2 is YYEKEE (reference sequence). DNA for the CDR3: TGTGCCAGCAGCTTGCGACAGGGAAGAGAGACCCAGTACTTC. It codes for CASSLRQGRETQYF.

The gene calls are TRBV18 and TRBJ2-3; 14 bases are shared with TRBD2. Trimming at V came to 5 bases and at J to 2 bases, leaving 12 bases not matched to a gene. In germline, CDR1 is KGHSH, CDR2 LQKENI. This CDR3 has 19 residues. The DNA of the CDR3 is TGTGCCAGCTCAGCACAACCGGGACTAGCGGGAGAGTCCACAGATACGCAGTATTTT. Its protein product is CASSAQPGLAGESTDTQYF.

V is TRBV5-4 and J is TRBJ2-7; 9 bases map to TRBD1. Germline values: CDR1 SGHNT, CDR2 YYREEE (reference sequence). Germline trimming cut 2 bases from V and 6 bases from J; bases unmatched to any gene: 9. The CDR3 contains 15 residues. The CDR3 sequence: CASSFAQGALGEQYF. The CDR3 coding sequence is TGTGCCAGCAGCTTTGCACAGGGGGCGTTAGGCGAGCAGTACTTC.

The table lists this clone with a few counts. The chain links TRBV19 to TRBJ1-6, with 8 bases identical to TRBD1. Germline CDR1 reads LNHDA; CDR2 reads SQIVND (reference sequence). Germline trimming cut 5 bases from V and 7 bases from J; bases unmatched to any gene: 4. The CDR3 contains 14 residues. The CDR3 reads CASSAGTGNSPLHF. For the CDR3, the DNA is TGTGCCAGTAGTGCCGGGACAGGAAATTCACCCCTCCACTTT. Full variable domain (missing parts from reference TRBV19 and TRBJ1-6): DGGITQSPKYLFRKEGQNVTLSCEQNLNHDAMYWYRQDPGQGLRLIYYSQIVNDFQKGDIAEGYSVSREKKESFPLTVTSAQKNPTAFYLCASSAGTGNSPLHFGNGTRLTVT.

There are a few counts of this clone. The CDR3 region is CASSLVLGRGETQYF. The CDR3 bases are TGTGCCAGCAGCTTAGTCCTCGGACGGGGGGAGACCCAGTACTTC. The chain employs TRBV7-9 and TRBJ2-5; D perhaps matches TRBD2 (6 bases). Germline lookup yields CDR1 SEHNR and CDR2 FQNEAQ (reference sequence). The CDR3 loop spans 15 amino acids. Trimming stripped 1 base from V and 5 bases from J, with 14 bases between.

The V call is TRBV30, the J call TRBJ1-1, with 10 nucleotides matching TRBD1. Germline assignment: CDR1 GTSNPN and CDR2 SVGIG (reference sequence). The junction had 9 bases not matched to a gene; V was cut back by 2 bases and J by 0 bases. The CDR3 covers 17 residues. CDR3 in amino acids: CAWSRQGASRVNTEAFF. The CDR3 DNA follows: TGTGCCTGGAGTAGACAGGGGGCATCGAGGGTGAACACTGAAGCTTTCTTT.